Included here is one T cell receptor (beta chain) sequence, with context. The entry originates in a study of radiotherapy plus CTLA-4 blockade in lung cancer. This CDR3 comprises 13 residues. The germline V and J ends were trimmed by 0 bases and 6 bases, with 9 bases remaining between them. CDR1 WSHSY and CDR2 SAAADI come from the germline V gene. Data came from immunoSEQ multiplex PCR; TCRdb stores just in-frame clones and leaves some out. Of 90,000 to 100,000 clones listed, around 90% are singletons. The genes are TRBV10-2 and TRBJ2-7, with D maybe TRBD2 (6 bases). Material: peripheral blood, obtained from a patient treated with radiotherapy plus ipilimumab. The receptor comes from a human donor with non-small cell lung cancer that progressed on radiotherapy plus ipilimumab. In DNA form, the CDR3 reads TGCGCCAGCAGTGAGTCCCCCGGGAGCGAGCAGTACTTC. The encoded protein is CASSESPGSEQYF.